This record concerns one TCR beta chain sequence. Antigen specificity is unknown. The sample originates from a study of T cells in Graves' hyperthyroidism and ophthalmopathy. The study's findings and limits: Most thyroid clonotypes with frequency above 0.001 were detected in blood.

It was RNA transcripts that yielded the amplified TCR beta CDR3 regions. The HTBI primer set was used in a first-round RT-PCR of the TCR CDR3. One entry per CDR3 protein results from TCRdb running MiXCR on the multiplex PCR reads. The repertoire holds more than 150,000 distinct CDR3 sequences, about 18% seen once, with 25% to 35% in the top ten. The CDR3 contains 14 residues. CDR1 is SGHAT, CDR2 FQNNGV, per germline. The V gene lost 0 bases and the J gene lost 4 bases, with 9 bases spanning the gap. Sequencing was performed on blood. V usage is TRBV11-2 and J usage is TRBJ1-2; D is unclear. This sequence originates from a woman aged 50 to 60 with Graves' hyperthyroidism. CDR3 in amino acids: CASSLDQVRYGYTF. Written as DNA, the CDR3 is TGTGCCAGCAGCTTAGATCAGGTCCGCTATGGCTACACCTTC.